This TCR beta chain was identified during a study of T cells in Graves' hyperthyroidism and ophthalmopathy. Study conclusions and caveats: Patients with ophthalmopathy were separated from those with stable hyperthyroidism by a 13 V-J model. The blood repertoire included most of the expanded thyroid clonotypes above 0.001.

The V end was cut by 6 bases, the J end by 2 bases, with 17 bases between. This CDR3 is 15 amino acids long. Germline V lookup: CDR1 SGHDN, CDR2 FVKESK. This clonotype appeared a few times. Its matching antigen is unknown. Researchers amplified the TCR beta CDR3 regions from RNA transcripts. First-round RT-PCR targeting the TCR CDR3 was performed with the HTBI primer set. TCRdb redid the calling of the multiplex PCR reads with MiXCR, one entry per CDR3 protein. The sample shows some 760,000 distinct CDR3 sequences, around 15% of them seen only once. The sequenced material came from blood. This chain connects TRBV14 to TRBJ2-7; a weak D match, TRBD1 (5 bases). This sequence was found in a woman between 18 and 29 years old with Graves' hyperthyroidism. As DNA, the CDR3 is TGTGCCAGCAGTCCCAGGGTTCGCGTAGCCTACGAGCAGTACTTC. This translates into CASSPRVRVAYEQYF.